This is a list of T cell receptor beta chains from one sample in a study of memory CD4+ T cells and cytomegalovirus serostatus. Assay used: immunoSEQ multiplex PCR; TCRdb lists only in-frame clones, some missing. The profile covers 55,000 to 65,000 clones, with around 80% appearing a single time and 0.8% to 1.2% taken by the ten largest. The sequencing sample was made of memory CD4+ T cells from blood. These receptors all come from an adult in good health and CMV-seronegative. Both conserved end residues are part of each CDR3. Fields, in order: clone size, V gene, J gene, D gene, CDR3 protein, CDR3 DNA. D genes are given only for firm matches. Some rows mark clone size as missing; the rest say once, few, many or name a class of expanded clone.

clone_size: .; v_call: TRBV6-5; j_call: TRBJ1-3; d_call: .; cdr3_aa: CATTKPGSSGNTIYF; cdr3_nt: TGTGCCACCACAAAGCCGGGTTCCTCTGGAAACACCATATATTTT
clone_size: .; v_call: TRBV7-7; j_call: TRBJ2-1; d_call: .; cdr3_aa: CASSRDTALRNNEQFF; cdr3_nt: TGTGCTAGCAGCCGAGACACGGCCCTACGGAACAATGAGCAGTTCTTC
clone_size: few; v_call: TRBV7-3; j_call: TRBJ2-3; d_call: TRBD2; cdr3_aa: CASSLRLAGGRDTQYF; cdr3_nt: TGTGCCAGCAGCTTAAGGCTAGCGGGAGGAAGAGATACGCAGTATTTT
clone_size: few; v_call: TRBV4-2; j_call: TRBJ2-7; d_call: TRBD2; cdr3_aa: CASSQDRGRGRSHEQYF; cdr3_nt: TGTGCCAGCAGCCAAGATCGGGGCCGCGGGAGGTCCCACGAGCAGTACTTC
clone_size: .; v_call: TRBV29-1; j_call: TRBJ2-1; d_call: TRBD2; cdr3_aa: CSARTSGNEQFF; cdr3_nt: TGCAGCGCCCGGACTAGCGGGAATGAGCAGTTCTTC
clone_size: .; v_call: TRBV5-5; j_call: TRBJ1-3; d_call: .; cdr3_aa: CASSLAPGRSSGNTIYF; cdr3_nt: TGTGCCAGCAGCTTGGCCCCTGGGCGTAGCTCTGGAAACACCATATATTTT
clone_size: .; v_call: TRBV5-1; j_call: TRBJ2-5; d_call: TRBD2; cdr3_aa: CASSSGTSGTKRPQYF; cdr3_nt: TGCGCCAGCAGCTCGGGGACTAGCGGGACGAAGAGACCCCAGTACTTC
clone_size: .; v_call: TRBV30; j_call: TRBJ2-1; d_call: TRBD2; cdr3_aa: CAWDGTSGMHNEQFF; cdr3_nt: TGTGCCTGGGACGGGACTAGCGGGATGCATAATGAGCAGTTCTTC
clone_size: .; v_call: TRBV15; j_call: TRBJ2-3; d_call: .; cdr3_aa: CATSRGGTSFAYF; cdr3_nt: TGTGCCACCAGCAGAGGCGGGACCTCATTCGCGTATTTT
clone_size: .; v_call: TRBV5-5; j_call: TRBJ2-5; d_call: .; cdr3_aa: CASSFADQGTQYF; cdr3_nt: TGTGCCAGCAGCTTTGCTGACCAGGGGACCCAGTACTTC
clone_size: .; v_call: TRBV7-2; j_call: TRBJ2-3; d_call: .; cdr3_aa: CASSARQYTDTQYF; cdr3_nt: TGTGCCAGCAGCGCCCGACAGTACACAGATACGCAGTATTTT
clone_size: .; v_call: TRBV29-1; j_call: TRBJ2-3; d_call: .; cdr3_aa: CSVTDGTDTQYF; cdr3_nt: TGCAGCGTGACAGACGGCACAGATACGCAGTATTTT
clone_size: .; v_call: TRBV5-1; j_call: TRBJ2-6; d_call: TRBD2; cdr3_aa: CASSLPGLAGSGANVLTF; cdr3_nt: TGCGCCAGCAGCCTCCCCGGACTAGCGGGATCTGGGGCCAACGTCCTGACTTTC
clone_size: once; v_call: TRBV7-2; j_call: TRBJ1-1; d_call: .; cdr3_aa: CASSLVASTEAFF; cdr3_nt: TGTGCCAGCAGCTTAGTAGCATCCACTGAAGCTTTCTTT
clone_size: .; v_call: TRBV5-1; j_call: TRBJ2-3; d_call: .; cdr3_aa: CASSVLDTQYF; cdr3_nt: TGCGCCAGCAGCGTCTTAGATACGCAGTATTTT
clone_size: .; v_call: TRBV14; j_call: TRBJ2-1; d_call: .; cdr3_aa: CASSQVSEQFF; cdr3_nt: TGTGCCAGCAGCCAAGTTTCTGAGCAGTTCTTC
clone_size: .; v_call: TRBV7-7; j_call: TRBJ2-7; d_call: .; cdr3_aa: CASSLQTVGEQYF; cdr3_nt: TGTGCTAGCAGCTTACAGACGGTGGGCGAGCAGTACTTC
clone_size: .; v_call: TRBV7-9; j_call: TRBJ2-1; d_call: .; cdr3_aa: CASSLSLAGHNEQFF; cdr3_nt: TGTGCCAGCAGCTTAAGCCTGGCGGGTCACAATGAGCAGTTCTTC
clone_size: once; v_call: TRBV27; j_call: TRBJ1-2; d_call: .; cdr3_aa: CASRRGPLYGYTF; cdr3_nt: TGTGCCAGCAGGCGGGGGCCGCTCTATGGCTACACCTTC
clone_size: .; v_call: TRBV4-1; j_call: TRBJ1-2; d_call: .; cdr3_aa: CASSQAGLGGGLYLRANYGYTF; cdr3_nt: TGCGCCAGCAGCCAAGCGGGCCTAGGGGGAGGGCTCTATCTTCGAGCTAACTATGGCTACACCTTC
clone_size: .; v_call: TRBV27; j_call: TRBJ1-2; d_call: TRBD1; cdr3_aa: CASREDRRETLNYGYTF; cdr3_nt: TGTGCCAGCAGAGAGGACAGGCGAGAGACCCTTAACTATGGCTACACCTTC
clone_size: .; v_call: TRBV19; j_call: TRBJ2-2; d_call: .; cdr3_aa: CASSIKGLAGELFF; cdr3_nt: TGTGCCAGTAGTATCAAAGGGCTCGCCGGGGAGCTGTTTTTT
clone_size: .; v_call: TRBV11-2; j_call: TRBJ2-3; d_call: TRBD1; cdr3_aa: CASSRTTGPTDTQYF; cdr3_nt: TGTGCCAGCAGCCGAACGACAGGGCCCACAGATACGCAGTATTTT
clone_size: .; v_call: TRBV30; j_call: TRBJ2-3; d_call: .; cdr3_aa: CAWSVGLATDTQYF; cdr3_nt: TGTGCCTGGAGTGTAGGGCTAGCCACAGATACGCAGTATTTT
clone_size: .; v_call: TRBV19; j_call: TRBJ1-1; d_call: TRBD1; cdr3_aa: CASSIGKGQGGNTEAFF; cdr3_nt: TGTGCCAGTAGTATCGGTAAAGGACAGGGAGGGAACACTGAAGCTTTCTTT